The T cell receptor beta chain described here comes from a study of blood T cells in healthy people across ages. General study findings and limits: While age rose, TCR beta diversity per million T cells dropped in a roughly linear way.

PCR was performed a second time for about 7 to 12 cycles using a sample-barcoded 5' primer and a J-beta primer mix. TCRdb processed the 5' RACE reads anew with MiXCR; each CDR3 protein has one entry. The table records about 720,000 distinct CDR3 sequences, roughly 25% of them present only once. The authors drew 8.5 to 10 milliliters of peripheral blood from each donor. Germline V gene data show CDR1 as SQVTM and CDR2 as ANQGSEA. CDR3 length: 15 residues. Trimming stripped 0 bases from V and 4 bases from J, with 15 bases between. This clonotype was seen more than once but under ten times. Antigen specificity is unknown. These data were also reused for a study on T cells of mothers and their children. Per that study: No persistent microchimeric T cell clones were detected at around 97 clones per million clonotypes sensitivity.

Source material: blood. This TCR derives from a boy younger than 18 in good health. The gene calls are TRBV29-1 and TRBJ1-1; D gene uncertain. CDR3 amino acids: CSVEDRAGLGTEAFF. For the CDR3, the DNA is TGCAGCGTTGAAGATAGGGCGGGATTAGGCACTGAAGCTTTCTTT.